This is a list of T cell receptor beta chains from one sample in a study of tumor-infiltrating lymphocytes in primary liver carcinoma. TCRdb reprocessed the multiplex PCR reads with MiXCR, giving one entry per CDR3 protein. Among about 97,000 distinct CDR3 sequences listed, about 62% were seen once. The sequenced material came from liver tumor tissue from sampling region 2. Receptors were obtained from a woman aged 55-70 years with primary liver carcinoma and hepatitis B virus infection. Each CDR3 is given with its conserved first and last residue. A D gene is named only where the DNA matches it firmly. Where a row states a size, it is once, few, many or the class of an expanded clone; other rows omit it.

TRBJ2-1 | . | . | TRBV11-2 | TGTGCCAGCAGTCAACCGGGGCTAAGTCTTGGGCAGTTCTTC | CASSQPGLSLGQFF
TRBJ2-3 | . | once | TRBV11-2 | TGTGCCAGCAACTTAGTTTGGAGCACAGATACACAGTATTTT | CASNLVWSTDTQYF
TRBJ2-1 | TRBD1 | few | TRBV24-1 | TGTGCCACCAGTGACCCCCACAGGGGGTACGGAGATGAGCAGTTCTTC | CATSDPHRGYGDEQFF
TRBJ2-3 | . | . | TRBV6-4 | TGTGCCAACAGTGTCTCGAGGACAGACATCGATACGCAGTATTTT | CANSVSRTDIDTQYF
TRBJ1-5 | . | . | TRBV6-5 | TGTGGCAGCAGTCCTAGCCCTCGTGACGGTATGCAGCATTTT | CGSSPSPRDGMQHF
TRBJ1-5 | . | many | TRBV12-3/TRBV12-4 | TGTGCCAGCACAACATTCCATAGCAATCAGCCCCAGCATTTT | CASTTFHSNQPQHF
TRBJ2-1 | . | . | TRBV11-2 | TGTGCCAGCAGCTTAGAACCGGGGACTAATGAGCAGTTCTTC | CASSLEPGTNEQFF
TRBJ2-1 | . | . | TRBV12-3/TRBV12-4 | TGTGCCAGCAGTTTAGCCGGGCTAGGGGGATGGGAGCAGTTCTTC | CASSLAGLGGWEQFF
TRBJ1-3 | TRBD1 | . | TRBV5-1 | TGCGCCAGCAGCTCGAGACAGGGATGGGGAGACACCATATATTTT | CASSSRQGWGDTIYF
TRBJ2-1 | . | many | TRBV6-6 | TGTGCCAGCATGAGGCCAAAATACAATGAGCAGTTCTTC | CASMRPKYNEQFF
TRBJ2-3 | . | few | TRBV11-2 | TGTGCCAGCACCTTGGTTGGTAGCACAGATACGCAGTATTTT | CASTLVGSTDTQYF
TRBJ2-1 | . | . | TRBV19 | TGTGCCAGTAGTCTCTACGGCTCCTACATTGAGCAGTTCTTC | CASSLYGSYIEQFF
TRBJ2-3 | TRBD2 | many | TRBV30 | TGTGCCTGGCAGATTAGCGGGACGGGAGATACGCAGTATTTT | CAWQISGTGDTQYF
TRBJ1-1 | . | many | TRBV6-5 | TGTGCCAGCAGTTACTCCCCGGTTCCGAACACTGAAGCTTTCTTT | CASSYSPVPNTEAFF
TRBJ2-1 | . | once | TRBV10-3 | TGTGCCATTAGGGAACTAGTGGGAGACAATGAGCAGTTCTTC | CAIRELVGDNEQFF
TRBJ2-6 | . | . | TRBV11-3 | TGTGCCAGTAGCTCTGAAGGGGCGAGTGAGGCCGACGTCCTGACTTTC | CASSSEGASEADVLTF
TRBJ1-1 | . | . | TRBV30 | TGTGCCTGTAGTGTAGGACACCACACTGAAGCTTGCTTT | CACSVGHHTEACF
TRBJ1-6 | . | few | TRBV19 | TGTGCCAGTAGAGGGAATGATCGCACTCGCTCACCCCTCCACTTT | CASRGNDRTRSPLHF
TRBJ2-3 | . | once | TRBV28 | TGCGCCAGCAGCCTCGGGGGGCGAGGTCAGCCCCAGTATTTT | CASSLGGRGQPQYF
TRBJ1-1 | TRBD1 | . | TRBV4-1 | TGCGCCAGCCGAACCGAGGACAGGGTCGCTGAAGTCTTATTT | CASRTEDRVAEVLF
TRBJ2-3 | TRBD2 | . | TRBV6-5 | TGTGCCAGGAGTTACCGGGGACTAGCGGCCAGGGATACGCGGTATTTT | CARSYRGLAARDTRYF
TRBJ2-1 | . | many | TRBV10-1 | TGCGCCAGCAGTGAGGGGGTCTCCTACAATGAGCAGTTCTTC | CASSEGVSYNEQFF
TRBJ2-3 | . | . | TRBV6-6 | TGTACCAGCACCATTGGGGCAGGGGCGCGGAGCAATCAGCCCCAGTATTTT | CTSTIGAGARSNQPQYF
TRBJ2-1 | TRBD2 | . | TRBV6-5 | TGTGTCAGCGGCCACGGACTAGACGGTGAGCAGTTCTTC | CVSGHGLDGEQFF
TRBJ1-1 | . | medium-sized | TRBV11-2 | TGTGCCAGCAGCTTTAGAGACAGGAACACTGAAGCTTTCTTT | CASSFRDRNTEAFF
TRBJ2-1 | TRBD2 | . | TRBV28 | TGTGCCAGCAGTTCTAGCGGGGGAATTTACAATGAGCAGTTCTTC | CASSSSGGIYNEQFF
TRBJ2-7 | . | . | TRBV5-6 | TGTGCTAGCAGCTTACCAGCAATCAGCAACGAGCAGTACTTC | CASSLPAISNEQYF
TRBJ2-3 | TRBD2 | . | TRBV29-1 | TGCAGCGCCAGGCTCCTTGGGGAGGGACTAAGAGATGCGCAGTATTTT | CSARLLGEGLRDAQYF
TRBJ2-1 | . | . | TRBV11-1 | TGTGCCTGCAGCTTCGGCACGGATAGTGAGCAGTTCTTT | CACSFGTDSEQFF
TRBJ2-7 | TRBD2 | many | TRBV4-2 | TGTGCCAGCAGCCAAGATTGGGGCGGGAGTGTCTCCTACGAGCAGTACTTC | CASSQDWGGSVSYEQYF
TRBJ2-5 | . | many | TRBV6-1 | TGTGCCAGCAGCGAGACTGGGGGGACCCAGTACTTC | CASSETGGTQYF
TRBJ2-5 | TRBD1 | many | TRBV5-1 | TGCGCCAGCAGCGTGGGACAGGCGGGAGAGACCCAGTACTTC | CASSVGQAGETQYF
TRBJ2-7 | . | many | TRBV6-6 | TGTGCCAGCAGTTACGTCCAGGGGAGGTCCTACGAGCAGTACTTC | CASSYVQGRSYEQYF
TRBJ2-2 | . | . | TRBV29-1 | TGCGCAACAGGGCTTCTGAACACCGGGGAGCTGTTTTTT | CATGLLNTGELFF
TRBJ2-1 | TRBD1 | many | TRBV7-8 | TGTGCCAGCAGCCGCCGGGACAGCCTCCTCAATGAGCAGTTCTTC | CASSRRDSLLNEQFF
TRBJ2-1 | . | . | TRBV12-3/TRBV12-4 | TGTACCAGCAGTAGGGTTAGGGGGGATTACATTGAGCAGTTCTTC | CTSSRVRGDYIEQFF
TRBJ1-2 | . | . | TRBV2 | TGTGCCAGCGTGACCGTTTTTGGTTATGGCTACACCTTC | CASVTVFGYGYTF
TRBJ1-5 | . | many | TRBV6-1 | TGTGCCAGCAGTGAAGGGGGGGAGAATCAGCCCCAGCATTTT | CASSEGGENQPQHF